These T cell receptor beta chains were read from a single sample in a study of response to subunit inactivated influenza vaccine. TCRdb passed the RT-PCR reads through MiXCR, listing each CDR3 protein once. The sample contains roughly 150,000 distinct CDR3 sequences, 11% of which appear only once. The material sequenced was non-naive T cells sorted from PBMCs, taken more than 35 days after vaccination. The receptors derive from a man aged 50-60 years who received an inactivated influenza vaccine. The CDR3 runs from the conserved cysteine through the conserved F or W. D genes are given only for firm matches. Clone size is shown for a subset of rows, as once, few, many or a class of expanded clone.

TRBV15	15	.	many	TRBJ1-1	TGTGCCACCAGCAGAGACCGGGTGCCGAACACTGAAGCTTTCTTT	CATSRDRVPNTEAFF
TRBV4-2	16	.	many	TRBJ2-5	TGTGCCAGCAGCCAAAACGGCGGCCATGTTCAAGAGACCCAGTACTTC	CASSQNGGHVQETQYF
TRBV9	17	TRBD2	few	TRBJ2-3	TGTGCCAGCAGCGTAGATCCGGGACTAGGGGGTGCAGATACGCAGTATTTT	CASSVDPGLGGADTQYF
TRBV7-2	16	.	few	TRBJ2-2	TGTGCCAGCAGCTTAGTGAGCGGGTTCAACACCGGGGAGCTGTTTTTT	CASSLVSGFNTGELFF
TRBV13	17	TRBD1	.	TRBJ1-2	TGTGCCAGCAGCTCTTTTCCGGGACAGGGGGGTGACTATGGCTACACCTTC	CASSSFPGQGGDYGYTF
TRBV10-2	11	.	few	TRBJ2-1	TGCGCCGCGGGATGGGGTAATGAGCAGTTCTTC	CAAGWGNEQFF
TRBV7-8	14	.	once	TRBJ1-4	TGTGCCAGCAGCTTAGCCAGGGGAGGTGAAAAACTGTTTTTT	CASSLARGGEKLFF
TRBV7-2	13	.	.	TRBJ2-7	TGTGCCAGCAGCTTAGCCCACATTCGAGAGCAGTACTTC	CASSLAHIREQYF
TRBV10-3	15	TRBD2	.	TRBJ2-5	TGTGCCATCAGTGATAGCGGGAGAGAGAGGGAGACCCAGTACTTC	CAISDSGRERETQYF
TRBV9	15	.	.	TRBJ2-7	TGTGCCAGCAGCCCACCCCATGCAGGTCAACGGGAGCAGTACTTC	CASSPPHAGQREQYF
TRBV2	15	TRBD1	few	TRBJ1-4	TGTGCCAGCAGCGCTACAGGGGGTAACAATGAAAAACTGTTTTTT	CASSATGGNNEKLFF
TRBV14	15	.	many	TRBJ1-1	TGTGCCAGCAGCCAAGAGGGTTGGATGAACACTGAAGCTTTCTTT	CASSQEGWMNTEAFF
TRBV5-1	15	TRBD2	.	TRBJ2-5	TGCGCCAGCAGTTATAGCGGGGGGGCAGCAGAGACCCAGTACTTC	CASSYSGGAAETQYF
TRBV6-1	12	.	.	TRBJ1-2	TGTGCCAGCAGTGCGACAGACTATGGCTACACCTTC	CASSATDYGYTF
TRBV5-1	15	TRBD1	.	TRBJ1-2	TGCGCCAGCAGCCTAGGGACACAGGGGTTGTATGGCTACACCTTC	CASSLGTQGLYGYTF
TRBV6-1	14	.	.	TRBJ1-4	TGTGCCAGCAGGCGGGACCTTCGGAGGGAAAAACTGTTTTTT	CASRRDLRREKLFF
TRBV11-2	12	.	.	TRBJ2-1	TGTGCCAGCAGCGACGGGATTCGACGCGCGTTCTTC	CASSDGIRRAFF
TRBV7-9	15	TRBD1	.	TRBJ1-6	TGTGCCAGCAGCAAAGACGGGACAGGGAATTCACCCCTCCACTTT	CASSKDGTGNSPLHF
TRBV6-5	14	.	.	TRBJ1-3	TGTGCCAGCAGTTATTCCGAGTCTGGAAACACCATATATTTT	CASSYSESGNTIYF
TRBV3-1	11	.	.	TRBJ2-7	TGTGCCAGCAGCCATCAATACGAGCAGTACTTC	CASSHQYEQYF
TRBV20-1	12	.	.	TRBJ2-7	TGCAGTGCTCCGGGGGGCGGAGACGAGCAGTACTTC	CSAPGGGDEQYF
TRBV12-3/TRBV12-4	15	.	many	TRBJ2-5	TGTGCCAGCAGTTCCGGACCTTCCCCACAAGAGACCCAGTACTTC	CASSSGPSPQETQYF
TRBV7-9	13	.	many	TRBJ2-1	TGTGCCAGCAGCTTGATACAGGACAATGAGCAGTTCTTC	CASSLIQDNEQFF
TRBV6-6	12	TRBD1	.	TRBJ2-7	TGTGCCAGCAGAGGGACAGGGGGTTCGCAGTACTTC	CASRGTGGSQYF
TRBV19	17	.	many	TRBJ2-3	TGTGCCAGTAGCAAGACCGTGGCAGGGTTTTATTCAGATACGCAGTATTTT	CASSKTVAGFYSDTQYF
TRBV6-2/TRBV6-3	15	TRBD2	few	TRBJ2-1	TGTGCCAGCAGGAATAGCGGGAGGGCCTACAATGAGCAGTTCTTC	CASRNSGRAYNEQFF
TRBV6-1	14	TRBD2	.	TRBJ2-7	TGTGCCAGCTTATTAACTAGCGGGAACCACGAGCAGTACTTC	CASLLTSGNHEQYF